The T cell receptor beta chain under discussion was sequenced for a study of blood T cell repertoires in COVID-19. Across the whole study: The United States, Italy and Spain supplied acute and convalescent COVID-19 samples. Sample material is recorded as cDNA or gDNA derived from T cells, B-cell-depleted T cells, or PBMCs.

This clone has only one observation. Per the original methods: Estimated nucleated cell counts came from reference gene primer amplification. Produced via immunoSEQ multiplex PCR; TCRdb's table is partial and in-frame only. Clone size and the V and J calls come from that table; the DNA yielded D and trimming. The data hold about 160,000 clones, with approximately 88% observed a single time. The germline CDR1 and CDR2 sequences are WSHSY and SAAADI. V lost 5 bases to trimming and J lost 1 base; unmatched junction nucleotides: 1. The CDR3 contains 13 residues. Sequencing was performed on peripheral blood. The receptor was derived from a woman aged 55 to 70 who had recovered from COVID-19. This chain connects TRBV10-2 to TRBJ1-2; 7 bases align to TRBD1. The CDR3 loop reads CASSQGVNYGYTF. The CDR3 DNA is TGCGCCAGCAGTCAGGGGGTTAACTATGGCTACACCTTC.